This TCR beta chain was sequenced for a study of blood T cell repertoires in COVID-19. Study-level information: Collection of acute and convalescent COVID-19 samples took place in the United States, Italy and Spain.

Methods used by the authors: Scientists estimated how many nucleated cells there were by amplifying reference gene primers. Libraries were prepared by immunoSEQ multiplex PCR; TCRdb keeps only in-frame clonotypes and omits some of them. V, J and clone size reflect that table, while D and trimming were determined from the DNA. Of around 200,000 clones in the sample, 75% to 90% were seen once. Followed longitudinally, the Seattle patients had been enrolled during active infection. Trimming removed 6 bases at V and 0 bases at J, with 6 bases between. This CDR3 spans 12 amino acids. The germline V gene encodes CDR1 WSHSY and CDR2 SAAADI.

V gene TRBV10-2 combines with J gene TRBJ2-7; D uncertain. The specimen was peripheral blood. The receptor was derived from a middle-aged woman with COVID-19, enrolled during active disease. This CDR3 reads CASSPSSYEQYF. CDR3 nucleotides: TGCGCCAGCAGCCCCAGCTCCTACGAGCAGTACTTC.